The rows below give T cell receptor beta chains drawn from one sample of a study of T cells in Graves' hyperthyroidism and ophthalmopathy. TCRdb recomputed calls from the multiplex PCR reads with MiXCR, one row per CDR3 protein. The sample contains hundreds of thousands of distinct CDR3 sequences, around 13% of which appear only once. The sample taken for sequencing was blood. The receptors originated from a young woman with Graves' hyperthyroidism. Both conserved end residues are part of each CDR3. The order of the fields is CDR3 length, V gene, D gene, clone size, J gene, CDR3 protein, CDR3 DNA. A D gene is named only where the DNA matches it firmly. A row's size may be missing; if present it is once, few, many or a size class.

len: 15; v_gene: TRBV7-3; d_gene: TRBD1; abundance: many; j_gene: TRBJ2-5; CDR3aa: CASSLFTGATETQYF; CDR3nt: TGTGCCAGCAGCTTATTCACAGGGGCAACCGAGACCCAGTACTTC
len: 12; v_gene: TRBV5-1; d_gene: -; abundance: -; j_gene: TRBJ2-7; CDR3aa: CASSLTNYEQYF; CDR3nt: TGCGCCAGCAGCCTGACTAACTACGAGCAGTACTTC
len: 16; v_gene: TRBV6-1; d_gene: TRBD1; abundance: many; j_gene: TRBJ2-7; CDR3aa: CASSRLGGRSSYEQYF; CDR3nt: TGTGCCAGCAGCCGTTTAGGGGGCAGGAGCTCCTACGAGCAGTACTTC
len: 12; v_gene: TRBV3-1; d_gene: TRBD1; abundance: many; j_gene: TRBJ1-1; CDR3aa: CASSWTGGAAFF; CDR3nt: TGTGCCAGCTCCTGGACAGGGGGCGCAGCTTTCTTT
len: 17; v_gene: TRBV27; d_gene: TRBD2; abundance: many; j_gene: TRBJ2-1; CDR3aa: CASTRYSGLAENNEQFF; CDR3nt: TGTGCCAGCACCAGGTACTCCGGACTAGCGGAAAACAATGAGCAGTTCTTC
len: 14; v_gene: TRBV2; d_gene: -; abundance: many; j_gene: TRBJ1-1; CDR3aa: CASSEGGTSTEAFF; CDR3nt: TGTGCCAGCAGTGAAGGGGGGACTAGCACTGAAGCTTTCTTT
len: 16; v_gene: TRBV6-6; d_gene: -; abundance: few; j_gene: TRBJ1-4; CDR3aa: CASSYSGRPWHEKLFF; CDR3nt: TGTGCCAGCAGTTACTCGGGCAGGCCCTGGCATGAAAAACTGTTTTTT
len: 15; v_gene: TRBV9; d_gene: -; abundance: -; j_gene: TRBJ2-5; CDR3aa: CASSGPGLRQETQYF; CDR3nt: TGTGCCAGCAGCGGGCCGGGACTCCGACAAGAGACCCAGTACTTC
len: 13; v_gene: TRBV29-1; d_gene: -; abundance: many; j_gene: TRBJ2-1; CDR3aa: CSTWRGQGRGQFF; CDR3nt: TGCAGCACCTGGAGAGGTCAGGGGCGGGGGCAGTTCTTC
len: 15; v_gene: TRBV4-1; d_gene: -; abundance: -; j_gene: TRBJ1-2; CDR3aa: CASSQGWDGDYGYTF; CDR3nt: TGCGCCAGCAGCCAAGGTTGGGATGGCGACTATGGCTACACCTTC
len: 15; v_gene: TRBV13; d_gene: -; abundance: -; j_gene: TRBJ2-2; CDR3aa: CASSLSRGNTGELFF; CDR3nt: TGTGCCAGCAGCTTATCGCGGGGGAACACCGGGGAGCTGTTTTTT
len: 15; v_gene: TRBV19; d_gene: -; abundance: -; j_gene: TRBJ1-4; CDR3aa: CASSMAPGADEKLFF; CDR3nt: TGTGCCAGTAGTATGGCTCCAGGGGCGGATGAAAAACTGTTTTTT
len: 16; v_gene: TRBV20-1; d_gene: TRBD2; abundance: -; j_gene: TRBJ2-1; CDR3aa: CSAKGLAGDWYNEQFF; CDR3nt: TGCAGTGCTAAAGGACTAGCGGGAGATTGGTACAATGAGCAGTTCTTC
len: 14; v_gene: TRBV9; d_gene: TRBD1; abundance: many; j_gene: TRBJ2-7; CDR3aa: CASSPWDSHYEQYF; CDR3nt: TGTGCCAGCAGCCCTTGGGACAGCCACTACGAGCAGTACTTC
len: 18; v_gene: TRBV20-1; d_gene: TRBD2; abundance: -; j_gene: TRBJ2-1; CDR3aa: CSARDPRTSGRAENEQFF; CDR3nt: TGCAGTGCTAGAGATCCCCGGACTAGCGGGAGGGCGGAAAATGAGCAGTTCTTC
len: 16; v_gene: TRBV20-1; d_gene: TRBD2; abundance: few; j_gene: TRBJ2-5; CDR3aa: CSATGLAARYQETQYF; CDR3nt: TGCAGTGCTACGGGACTAGCGGCAAGGTACCAAGAGACCCAGTACTTC
len: 17; v_gene: TRBV20-1; d_gene: TRBD2; abundance: many; j_gene: TRBJ2-1; CDR3aa: CSARDGVLAGNYNEQFF; CDR3nt: TGCAGTGCTAGAGATGGTGTACTAGCGGGTAATTACAATGAGCAGTTCTTC
len: 15; v_gene: TRBV29-1; d_gene: TRBD1; abundance: -; j_gene: TRBJ2-3; CDR3aa: CSVERPGQIVDTQYF; CDR3nt: TGCAGCGTTGAAAGGCCGGGACAGATCGTAGATACGCAGTATTTT
len: 15; v_gene: TRBV18; d_gene: TRBD2; abundance: many; j_gene: TRBJ2-7; CDR3aa: CASSTDSGRTVEQYF; CDR3nt: TGTGCCAGCTCAACAGATAGCGGGAGGACGGTCGAGCAGTACTTC
len: 15; v_gene: TRBV7-3; d_gene: TRBD1; abundance: -; j_gene: TRBJ2-7; CDR3aa: CTSSLTSGGMYEQYF; CDR3nt: TGTACCAGCAGCTTAACGTCAGGGGGCATGTACGAGCAGTACTTC
len: 16; v_gene: TRBV2; d_gene: -; abundance: many; j_gene: TRBJ2-3; CDR3aa: CASSEAKGGSTDTQYF; CDR3nt: TGTGCCAGCAGTGAAGCAAAGGGGGGGAGCACAGATACGCAGTATTTT
len: 14; v_gene: TRBV7-6; d_gene: TRBD1; abundance: -; j_gene: TRBJ2-7; CDR3aa: CAGSAGQGAYEQYF; CDR3nt: TGTGCCGGCAGCGCGGGACAGGGAGCCTACGAGCAGTACTTC
len: 15; v_gene: TRBV20-1; d_gene: -; abundance: few; j_gene: TRBJ2-2; CDR3aa: CSARDIQGTTGELFF; CDR3nt: TGCAGTGCTAGAGATATACAGGGAACCACCGGGGAGCTGTTTTTT
len: 15; v_gene: TRBV20-1; d_gene: TRBD1; abundance: many; j_gene: TRBJ2-1; CDR3aa: CSAPGTGLNYNEQFF; CDR3nt: TGCAGTGCTCCCGGGACAGGGTTAAATTACAATGAGCAGTTCTTC
len: 14; v_gene: TRBV20-1; d_gene: -; abundance: many; j_gene: TRBJ2-1; CDR3aa: CSAFLASSYNEQFF; CDR3nt: TGCAGTGCTTTCCTAGCGAGCTCCTACAATGAGCAGTTCTTC
len: 19; v_gene: TRBV14; d_gene: TRBD2; abundance: few; j_gene: TRBJ2-2; CDR3aa: CASRRSGLAGGLSTGELFF; CDR3nt: TGTGCCAGCAGACGCTCGGGACTAGCGGGAGGGCTGAGCACCGGGGAGCTGTTTTTT
len: 16; v_gene: TRBV2; d_gene: TRBD2; abundance: many; j_gene: TRBJ2-1; CDR3aa: CASRASLAGGYNEQFF; CDR3nt: TGTGCCAGCAGAGCCTCCCTAGCGGGGGGATACAATGAGCAGTTCTTC
len: 13; v_gene: TRBV29-1; d_gene: TRBD1; abundance: many; j_gene: TRBJ1-2; CDR3aa: CSVGTGVDYGYTF; CDR3nt: TGCAGCGTGGGAACAGGGGTTGACTATGGCTACACCTTC
len: 19; v_gene: TRBV7-9; d_gene: TRBD2; abundance: -; j_gene: TRBJ2-5; CDR3aa: CASSLAKISGRSAQETQYF; CDR3nt: TGTGCCAGCAGCTTAGCGAAGATTAGCGGGAGGTCGGCCCAAGAGACCCAGTACTTC
len: 14; v_gene: TRBV29-1; d_gene: -; abundance: few; j_gene: TRBJ1-1; CDR3aa: CSVEVGRGNTEAFF; CDR3nt: TGCAGCGTTGAAGTAGGGAGGGGAAACACTGAAGCTTTCTTT
len: 13; v_gene: TRBV6-1; d_gene: -; abundance: many; j_gene: TRBJ1-4; CDR3aa: CASSPHSGEKLFF; CDR3nt: TGTGCCAGCAGTCCCCATTCGGGTGAAAAACTGTTTTTT
len: 14; v_gene: TRBV10-3; d_gene: -; abundance: -; j_gene: TRBJ1-6; CDR3aa: CASLDSSYNSPLHF; CDR3nt: TGTGCCAGCCTGGACAGCTCCTATAATTCACCCCTCCACTTT
len: 15; v_gene: TRBV4-1; d_gene: TRBD1; abundance: -; j_gene: TRBJ2-7; CDR3aa: CASSPWDRTTGEQYF; CDR3nt: TGCGCCAGCAGCCCGTGGGACAGGACGACCGGCGAGCAGTACTTC
len: 14; v_gene: TRBV7-9; d_gene: TRBD1; abundance: -; j_gene: TRBJ1-2; CDR3aa: CASSPPTGEHGYTF; CDR3nt: TGTGCCAGCAGCCCGCCTACAGGGGAGCATGGCTACACCTTC
len: 15; v_gene: TRBV5-1; d_gene: TRBD2; abundance: many; j_gene: TRBJ2-1; CDR3aa: CASFSGRNSYNEQFF; CDR3nt: TGCGCCAGCTTTAGCGGGAGAAACTCCTACAATGAGCAGTTCTTC
len: 18; v_gene: TRBV3-1; d_gene: TRBD1; abundance: many; j_gene: TRBJ2-1; CDR3aa: CASSPGHTGGPKYNEQFF; CDR3nt: TGTGCCAGCAGTCCCGGGCACACAGGGGGCCCTAAGTACAATGAGCAGTTCTTC
len: 14; v_gene: TRBV20-1; d_gene: -; abundance: many; j_gene: TRBJ2-1; CDR3aa: CSARGGHFYNEQFF; CDR3nt: TGCAGTGCTAGGGGCGGACACTTCTACAATGAGCAGTTCTTC
len: 13; v_gene: TRBV28; d_gene: -; abundance: many; j_gene: TRBJ2-7; CDR3aa: CASSLIGTLEQYF; CDR3nt: TGTGCCAGCAGTTTAATCGGGACCCTCGAGCAGTACTTC